This is a list of T cell receptor beta chains from one sample in a study of control samples from healthy donors and cancer patients. Produced via immunoSEQ multiplex PCR; TCRdb's table is partial and in-frame only. The sample gives under 30,000 clones, 85% of which show up once; about 6.9% is in the top ten. The sample comprised PBMCs. These receptors came from a woman aged 55-70 years with head and neck cancer. Each CDR3 is given with its conserved first and last residue. D genes are given only for firm matches. Clone size, where shown, is once, few, many, or a class for clones that have expanded.

>-|TRBJ2-7|-|TRBV5-4|15
CASSSMGMLSYEQYF
TGTGCCAGCAGCAGTATGGGCATGCTTTCCTACGAGCAGTACTTC
>-|TRBJ1-1|-|TRBV11-2|18
CASSTRDYYPIMNTEAFF
TGTGCCAGCAGCACCCGGGATTACTACCCGATTATGAACACTGAAGCTTTCTTT
>-|TRBJ2-4|-|TRBV4-1|18
CASSQDQAVQVLKNIQYF
TGCGCCAGCAGCCAAGATCAAGCGGTGCAAGTACTCAAAAACATTCAGTACTTC
>TRBD2|TRBJ2-3|few|TRBV6-2/TRBV6-3|20
CASSYGLAGVYSIGTDTQYF
TGTGCCAGCAGTTACGGACTAGCGGGGGTATATTCGATCGGCACAGATACGCAGTATTTT
>-|TRBJ2-7|-|TRBV11-3|14
CASSLGPGSYEQYF
TGTGCCAGCAGCTTGGGTCCAGGGAGCTACGAGCAGTACTTC
>TRBD1|TRBJ1-2|-|TRBV7-2|14
CASSLGQGGRGYTF
TGTGCCAGCAGCTTAGGACAGGGGGGAAGGGGCTACACCTTC
>TRBD1|TRBJ2-3|-|TRBV4-2|17
CASSQGTGVPGLDTQYF
TGTGCCAGCAGCCAAGGGACAGGGGTCCCAGGCTTGGATACGCAGTATTTT
>TRBD1|TRBJ1-3|-|TRBV9|17
CASSVAGGQISGNTIYF
TGTGCCAGCAGCGTAGCGGGGGGACAGATCTCTGGAAACACCATATATTTT
>TRBD2|TRBJ2-1|-|TRBV15|17
CATKEGLAGGKTNEQFF
TGTGCCACCAAAGAAGGACTAGCGGGAGGAAAAACAAATGAGCAGTTCTTC
>TRBD2|TRBJ2-3|-|TRBV9|17
CASSAATSGKGGDTQYF
TGTGCCAGCAGCGCCGCGACTAGCGGGAAAGGGGGGGATACGCAGTATTTT
>-|TRBJ1-2|-|TRBV5-1|13
CASSLGQALGYTF
TGCGCCAGCAGCTTGGGACAGGCCCTTGGCTACACCTTC
>TRBD1|TRBJ2-3|-|TRBV27|14
CASSLGTEGDTQYF
TGTGCCAGCAGTCTCGGGACAGAAGGAGATACGCAGTATTTT
>-|TRBJ2-7|few|TRBV1|14
CTSTPRGASYEQYF
TGCACCAGCACCCCGAGGGGGGCCTCCTACGAGCAGTACTTC
>-|TRBJ2-2|-|TRBV3-1/TRBV3-2|13
CASSQDLGGELFF
TGTGCCAGCAGCCAGGATCTAGGGGGGGAGCTGTTTTTT
>-|TRBJ1-2|medium-sized|TRBV6-6|12
CASKSGVYGYTF
TGTGCCAGCAAGTCAGGGGTCTATGGCTACACCTTC
>TRBD1|TRBJ1-1|-|TRBV18|14
CASSQSRQGTEAFF
TGTGCCAGCTCTCAATCCAGACAGGGCACTGAAGCTTTCTTT
>-|TRBJ1-5|-|TRBV30|13
CAWSVSGNQPQHF
TGTGCCTGGAGTGTATCGGGGAATCAGCCCCAGCATTTT
>TRBD1|TRBJ2-5|-|TRBV7-2|14
CASSADRGEETQYF
TGTGCCAGCAGCGCGGACAGGGGGGAAGAGACCCAGTACTTC
>-|TRBJ2-3|-|TRBV6-5|15
CASSPGTLSTDTQYF
TGTGCCAGCAGTCCCGGGACTTTAAGCACAGATACGCAGTATTTT
>TRBD1|TRBJ1-3|few|TRBV13|16
CASSADRVGSGNTIYF
TGTGCCAGCAGCGCCGACAGGGTCGGCTCTGGAAACACCATATATTTT
>-|TRBJ1-5|-|TRBV3-1/TRBV3-2|14
CASSQVRGDQPQHF
TGTGCCAGCAGCCAAGTTCGAGGGGACCAGCCCCAGCATTTT
>-|TRBJ1-2|-|TRBV9|14
CASSALGAYYGYTF
TGTGCCAGCAGCGCCCTCGGGGCGTACTATGGCTACACCTTC
>-|TRBJ2-5|-|TRBV5-1|15
CASSLSGHPPETQYF
TGCGCCAGCAGCTTGTCAGGGCATCCCCCAGAGACCCAGTACTTC
>-|TRBJ2-3|-|TRBV29-1|14
CSVPLSRAADTQYF
TGCAGCGTCCCGCTATCCAGAGCTGCAGATACGCAGTATTTT